The clone carrying this T cell receptor (beta chain) was detected many times. The sample is drawn from a study of T cell repertoires in cytomegalovirus infection. TCRdb called the reads again in MiXCR, with one record for every CDR3 protein. The data show some 200,000 distinct CDR3 sequences, with around 20% seen just once and roughly 2.9% held by the top ten. Germline values: CDR1 SGHTA, CDR2 FQGNSA. V was trimmed by 0 bases and J by 10 bases, leaving 13 bases between them. The CDR3 contains 14 residues. The chain is built from TRBV7-2 and TRBJ2-1; possible D gene TRBD2, 5 bases. The receptor's source is a human donor in good health (CMV status not recorded). Some clones in this sample may be carry-over from other donors' samples. The specimen sequenced was PBMCs. The CDR3 reads CASSLAGWAGEQFF. For the CDR3, the DNA is TGTGCCAGCAGCTTAGCTGGGTGGGCGGGCGAGCAGTTCTTC.